The 6 T cell receptor beta chains below come from one sample, sequenced in a study of T cell changes during pregnancy in multiple sclerosis. TCRdb keeps only in-frame clones here, not all; method: immunoSEQ multiplex PCR. The table has tens of thousands of clones, 80% to 95% seen once. Sequenced material: peripheral blood, taken after pregnancy. The receptors were gathered from a female donor in good health, enrolled as a control in a pregnancy study.

This clone was counted only a few times. J is TRBJ1-1 and V is TRBV7-9; TRBD1 is a possible D gene (6 bases). Germline lookup yields CDR1 SEHNR and CDR2 FQNEAQ (reference sequence). The V and J ends lost 5 bases and 1 base respectively, with 11 bases between them. The CDR3 length is 14 residues. The CDR3 DNA sequence: TGTGCCAGCAGCCATGAGACAGGGAACACTGAAGCTTTCTTT. Its protein product is CASSHETGNTEAFF.

This clone came up once. The gene calls are TRBV5-4 and TRBJ1-1, with unresolved D. The CDR3 is 14 residues long. The V end lost 2 bases, the J end lost 1 base, and 9 bases lay between the germline ends. In germline, CDR1 is SGHNT, CDR2 YYREEE (reference sequence). This chain's CDR3 is CASSFPSQNTEAFF. The DNA of the CDR3 is TGTGCCAGCAGCTTCCCCTCACAGAACACTGAAGCTTTCTTT. Full variable domain (rest looked up from reference TRBV5-4 and TRBJ1-1): ETGVTQSPTHLIKTRGQQVTLRCSSQSGHNTVSWYQQALGQGPQFIFQYYREEENGRGNFPPRFSGLQFPNYSSELNVNALELDDSALYLCASSFPSQNTEAFFGQGTRLTVV.

This clone was observed a single time. This chain links TRBV2 with TRBJ2-7; D unclear. This CDR3 contains 13 residues. The germline V gene has CDR1 SNHLY and CDR2 FYNNEI. The V end lost 11 bases, the J end lost 1 base, and 15 bases lay between the germline ends. The CDR3 reads CAGSRSESYEQYF. In DNA form, the CDR3 reads TGTGCCGGCTCGCGGAGTGAATCCTACGAGCAGTACTTC.

The genes are TRBV7-9 and TRBJ2-3; TRBD2 aligns across 10 bases. Losses at the gene ends were 5 bases for V and 3 bases for J; bases not matched to a gene: 8. CDR3 length: 16 amino acids. Germline CDR1 and CDR2: SEHNR and FQNEAQ (reference sequence). The CDR3 DNA sequence: TGTGCCAGCAGCAAAAATCTAGCGGGAGAAACAGATACGCAGTATTTT. This gives the protein CASSKNLAGETDTQYF.

This clone appeared once. DNA for the CDR3: TGTGCCAGCAGTGAGGAACAGGGCGAGCAGTACTTC. It is translated as CASSEEQGEQYF. The chain uses TRBV2 and TRBJ2-7; TRBD1 is a possible D gene (6 bases). Germline V gene lookup returns CDR1 SNHLY and CDR2 FYNNEI. V was pared by 3 bases and J by 6 bases, with 9 bases between. The CDR3 extends over 12 amino acids.

This chain joins TRBV4-1 and TRBJ1-4; D remains unclear. Trimming removed 4 bases from V and 1 base from J, with 10 bases in between. Per the germline V gene, CDR1 is MGHRA and CDR2 is YSYEKL. This CDR3 comprises 15 residues. CDR3 in DNA: TGCGCCAGCAGCCCGGTATCCGAAACTAATGAAAAACTGTTTTTT. The encoded protein is CASSPVSETNEKLFF.